The present entry profiles one T cell receptor beta chain with its context. The data are from a study of T cells in Graves' hyperthyroidism and ophthalmopathy. Authors of the study amplified TCR beta CDR3 regions from RNA transcripts. Researchers ran a first-round RT-PCR on the TCR CDR3 using the HTBI primer set. Each CDR3 protein gets one entry after TCRdb re-called the multiplex PCR reads with MiXCR. The sample has about 610,000 distinct CDR3 sequences, just over 45% seen once; the top ten hold roughly 8.2%. Germline V gene lookup returns CDR1 SGHRS and CDR2 YFSETQ. V shed 1 base and J 4 bases; nucleotides not matched to a gene: 6. This CDR3 is built from 16 residues.

The specimen sequenced was peripheral blood or thyroid tissue (not recorded which). This TCR was sampled from a woman younger than 35 with Graves' hyperthyroidism. The chain joins TRBV5-1 to TRBJ2-2, with 8 bases lining up with TRBD1. The CDR3 spells CASSLLQGAGTGELFF. CDR3 nucleotide sequence: TGCGCCAGCAGCTTGCTTCAGGGGGCCGGCACCGGGGAGCTGTTTTTT.